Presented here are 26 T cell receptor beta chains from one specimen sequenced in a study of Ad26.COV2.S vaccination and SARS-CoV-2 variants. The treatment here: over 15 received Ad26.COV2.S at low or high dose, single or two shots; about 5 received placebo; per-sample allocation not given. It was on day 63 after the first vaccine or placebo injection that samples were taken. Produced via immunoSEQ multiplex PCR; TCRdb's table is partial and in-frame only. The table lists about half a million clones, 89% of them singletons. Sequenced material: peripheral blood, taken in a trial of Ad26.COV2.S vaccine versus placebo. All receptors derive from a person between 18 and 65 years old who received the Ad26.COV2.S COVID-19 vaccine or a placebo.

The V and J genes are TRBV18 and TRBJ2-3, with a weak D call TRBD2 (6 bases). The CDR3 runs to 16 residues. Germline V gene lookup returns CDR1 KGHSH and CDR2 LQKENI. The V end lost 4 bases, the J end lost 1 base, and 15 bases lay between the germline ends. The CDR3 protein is CASSRSSGSRTDTQYF. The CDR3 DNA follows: TGTGCCAGCTCACGCAGTAGCGGTTCCCGCACAGATACGCAGTATTTT.

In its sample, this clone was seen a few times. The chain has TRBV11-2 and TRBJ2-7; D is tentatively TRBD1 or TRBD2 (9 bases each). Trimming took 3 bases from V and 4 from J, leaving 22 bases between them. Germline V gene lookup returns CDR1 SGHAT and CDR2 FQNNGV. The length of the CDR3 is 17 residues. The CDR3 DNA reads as TGTGCCAGCAGCTTGGCGGGGGGGACAGGGAACTTGTACGAGCAGTACTTC. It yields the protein CASSLAGGTGNLYEQYF.

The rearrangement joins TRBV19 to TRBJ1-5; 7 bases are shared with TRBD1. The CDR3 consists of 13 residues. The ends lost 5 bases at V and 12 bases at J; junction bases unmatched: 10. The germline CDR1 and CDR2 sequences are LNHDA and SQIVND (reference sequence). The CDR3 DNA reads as TGTGCCAGTAGTCTGCGTGACCGGGACAGCCAGCATTTT. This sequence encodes CASSLRDRDSQHF. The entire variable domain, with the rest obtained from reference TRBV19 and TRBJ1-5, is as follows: DGGITQSPKYLFRKEGQNVTLSCEQNLNHDAMYWYRQDPGQGLRLIYYSQIVNDFQKGDIAEGYSVSREKKESFPLTVTSAQKNPTAFYLCASSLRDRDSQHFGDGTRLSIL.

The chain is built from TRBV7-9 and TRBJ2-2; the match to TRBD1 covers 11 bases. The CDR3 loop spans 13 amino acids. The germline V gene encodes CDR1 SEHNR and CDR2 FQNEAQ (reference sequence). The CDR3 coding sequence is TGTGCTAAGGGACAGGGGGACACCGGGGAGCTGTTTTTT. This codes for CAKGQGDTGELFF. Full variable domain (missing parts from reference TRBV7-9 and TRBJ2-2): DTGVSQNPRHKITKRGQNVTFRCDPISEHNRLYWYRQTLGQGPEFLTYFQNEAQLEKSRLLSDRFSAERPKGSFSTLEIQRTEQGDSAMYLCAKGQGDTGELFFGEGSRLTVL.

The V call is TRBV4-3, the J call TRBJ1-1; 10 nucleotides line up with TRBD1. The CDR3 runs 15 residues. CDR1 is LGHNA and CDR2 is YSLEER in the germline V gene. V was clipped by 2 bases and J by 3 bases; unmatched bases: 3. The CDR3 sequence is CASSQLGTGDTEAFF. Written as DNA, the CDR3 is TGCGCCAGCAGCCAACTTGGGACAGGGGACACTGAAGCTTTCTTT.

Written as DNA, the CDR3 is TGTGCCAGCAGCTCTACCAGGACTAGACGAATCGGGGAGCTGTTTTTT. Amino acid sequence: CASSSTRTRRIGELFF. This chain connects TRBV11-2 to TRBJ2-2, with 7 bases that match TRBD2. Germline V gives CDR1 SGHAT, CDR2 FQNNGV. This CDR3 is built from 16 residues. The junction had 12 bases not matched to a gene; V was cut back by 4 bases and J by 7 bases. Complete variable domain (other parts from reference TRBV11-2 and TRBJ2-2): EAGVAQSPRYKIIEKRQSVAFWCNPISGHATLYWYQQILGQGPKLLIQFQNNGVVDDSQLPKDRFSAERLKGVDSTLKIQPAKLEDSAVYLCASSSTRTRRIGELFFGEGSRLTVL.

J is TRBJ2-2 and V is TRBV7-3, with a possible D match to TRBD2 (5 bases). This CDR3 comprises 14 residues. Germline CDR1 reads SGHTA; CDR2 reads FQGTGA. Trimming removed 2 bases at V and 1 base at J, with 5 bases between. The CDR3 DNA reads TGTGCCAGCAGCTTAGCGGGGAACACCGGGGAGCTGTTTTTT. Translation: CASSLAGNTGELFF.

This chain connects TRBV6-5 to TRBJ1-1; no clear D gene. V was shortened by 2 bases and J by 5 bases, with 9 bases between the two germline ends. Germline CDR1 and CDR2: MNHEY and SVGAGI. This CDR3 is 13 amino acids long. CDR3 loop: CASSYDIRTEAFF. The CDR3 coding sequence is TGTGCCAGCAGTTACGACATTAGAACTGAAGCTTTCTTT.

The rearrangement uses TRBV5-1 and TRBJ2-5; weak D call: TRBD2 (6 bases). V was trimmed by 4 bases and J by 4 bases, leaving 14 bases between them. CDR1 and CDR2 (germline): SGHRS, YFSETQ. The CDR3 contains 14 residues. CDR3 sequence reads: CASSDGLGGETQYF. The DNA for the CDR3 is TGCGCCAGCAGCGACGGACTGGGGGGAGAGACCCAGTACTTC.

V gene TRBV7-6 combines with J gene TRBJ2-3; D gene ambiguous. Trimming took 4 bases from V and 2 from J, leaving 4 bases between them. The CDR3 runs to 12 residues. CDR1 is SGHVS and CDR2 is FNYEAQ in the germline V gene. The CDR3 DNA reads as TGTGCCAGCAGCTCGAACACAGATACGCAGTATTTT. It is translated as CASSSNTDTQYF.

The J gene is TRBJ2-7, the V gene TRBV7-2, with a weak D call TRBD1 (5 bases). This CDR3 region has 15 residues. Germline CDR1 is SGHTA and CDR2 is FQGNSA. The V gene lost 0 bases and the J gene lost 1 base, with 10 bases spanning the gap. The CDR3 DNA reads TGTGCCAGCAGCTTAGCGGCAGGGTCATCCTACGAGCAGTACTTC. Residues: CASSLAAGSSYEQYF.

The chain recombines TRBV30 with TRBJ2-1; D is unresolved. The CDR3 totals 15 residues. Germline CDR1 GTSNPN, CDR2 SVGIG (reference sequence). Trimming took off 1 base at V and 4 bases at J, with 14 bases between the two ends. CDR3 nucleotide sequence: TGTGCCTGGAGTGGGTCAGCTACCAATTACAATGAGCAGTTCTTC. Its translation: CAWSGSATNYNEQFF.

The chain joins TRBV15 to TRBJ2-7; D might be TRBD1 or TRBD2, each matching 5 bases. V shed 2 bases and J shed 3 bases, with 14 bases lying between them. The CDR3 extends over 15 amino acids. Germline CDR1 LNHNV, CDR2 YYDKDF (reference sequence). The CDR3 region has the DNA TGTGCCACCAGCAGATCCCCGGGACCCGACTACGAGCAGTACTTC. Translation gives CATSRSPGPDYEQYF. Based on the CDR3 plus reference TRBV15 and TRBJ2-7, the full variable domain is DAMVIQNPRYQVTQFGKPVTLSCSQTLNHNVMYWYQQKSSQAPKLLFHYYDKDFNNEADTPDNFQSRRPNTSFCFLDIRSPGLGDTAMYLCATSRSPGPDYEQYFGPGTRLTVT.

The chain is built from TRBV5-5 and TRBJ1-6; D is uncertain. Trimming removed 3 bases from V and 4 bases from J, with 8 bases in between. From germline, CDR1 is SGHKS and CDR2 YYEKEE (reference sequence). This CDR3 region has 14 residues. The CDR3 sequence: CASSSALYNSPLHF. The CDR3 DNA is TGTGCCAGCAGCTCTGCCCTGTATAATTCACCCCTCCACTTT.

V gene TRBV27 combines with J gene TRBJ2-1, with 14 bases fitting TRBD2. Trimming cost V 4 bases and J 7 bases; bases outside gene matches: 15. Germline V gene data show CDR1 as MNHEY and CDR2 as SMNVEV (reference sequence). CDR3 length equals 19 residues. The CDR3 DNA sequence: TGTGCCAGCAGTTCACCACTCCCGGGACTAGCGGGAGTAGGTAATGAGCAGTTCTTC. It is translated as CASSSPLPGLAGVGNEQFF.

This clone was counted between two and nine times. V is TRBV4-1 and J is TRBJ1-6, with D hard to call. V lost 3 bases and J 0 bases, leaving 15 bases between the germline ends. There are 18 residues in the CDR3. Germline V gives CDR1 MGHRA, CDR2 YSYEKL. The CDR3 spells CASSQRWLSSSYNSPLHF. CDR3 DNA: TGCGCCAGCAGCCAGCGATGGCTTAGCAGCTCCTATAATTCACCCCTCCACTTT.

CDR3 coding DNA: TGTGCCAGTAGTATAAGATGGGGGGGAAGCACAGATACGCAGTATTTT. This encodes CASSIRWGGSTDTQYF. V is TRBV19 and J is TRBJ2-3; 7 bases align to TRBD2. This CDR3 comprises 16 residues. V gave up 2 bases and J gave up 0 bases; unmatched junction bases: 5. Per the germline V gene, CDR1 is LNHDA and CDR2 is SQIVND (reference sequence).

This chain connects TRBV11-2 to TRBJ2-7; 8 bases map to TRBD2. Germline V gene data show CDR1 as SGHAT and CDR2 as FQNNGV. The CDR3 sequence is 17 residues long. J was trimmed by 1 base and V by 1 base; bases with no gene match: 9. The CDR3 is CASSLGTGGASSYEQYF. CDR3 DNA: TGTGCCAGCAGCTTAGGTACCGGGGGGGCCTCTTCCTACGAGCAGTACTTC.

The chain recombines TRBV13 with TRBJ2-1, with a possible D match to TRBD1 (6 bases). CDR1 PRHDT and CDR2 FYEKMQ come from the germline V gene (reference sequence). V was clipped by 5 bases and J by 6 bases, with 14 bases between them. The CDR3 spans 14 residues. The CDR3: CASSQWGPSNEQFF. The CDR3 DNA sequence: TGTGCCAGCAGCCAGTGGGGGCCATCCAATGAGCAGTTCTTC.

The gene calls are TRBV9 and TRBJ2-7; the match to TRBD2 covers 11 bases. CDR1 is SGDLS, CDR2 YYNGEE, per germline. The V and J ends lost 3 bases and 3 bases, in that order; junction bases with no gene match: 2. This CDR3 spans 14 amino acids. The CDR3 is CASSASGRHYEQYF. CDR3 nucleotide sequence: TGTGCCAGCAGCGCTAGCGGGAGGCACTACGAGCAGTACTTC.

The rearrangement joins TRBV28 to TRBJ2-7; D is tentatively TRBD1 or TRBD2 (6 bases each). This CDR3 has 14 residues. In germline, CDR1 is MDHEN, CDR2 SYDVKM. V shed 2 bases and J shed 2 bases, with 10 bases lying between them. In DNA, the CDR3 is TGTGCCAGCAGTTTAAGGGGGAGGACCTACGAGCAGTACTTC. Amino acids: CASSLRGRTYEQYF.

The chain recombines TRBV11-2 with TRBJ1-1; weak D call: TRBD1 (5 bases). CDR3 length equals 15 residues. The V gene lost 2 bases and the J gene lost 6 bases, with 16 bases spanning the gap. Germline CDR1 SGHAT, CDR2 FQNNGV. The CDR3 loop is CASSLSYQGGAEAFF. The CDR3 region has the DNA TGTGCCAGCAGCTTAAGTTATCAGGGTGGCGCTGAAGCTTTCTTT.

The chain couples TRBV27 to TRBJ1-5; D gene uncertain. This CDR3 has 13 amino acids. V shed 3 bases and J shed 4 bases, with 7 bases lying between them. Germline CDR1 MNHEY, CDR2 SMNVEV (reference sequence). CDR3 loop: CASSFGQNQPQHF. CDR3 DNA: TGTGCCAGCAGTTTCGGCCAAAATCAGCCCCAGCATTTT.

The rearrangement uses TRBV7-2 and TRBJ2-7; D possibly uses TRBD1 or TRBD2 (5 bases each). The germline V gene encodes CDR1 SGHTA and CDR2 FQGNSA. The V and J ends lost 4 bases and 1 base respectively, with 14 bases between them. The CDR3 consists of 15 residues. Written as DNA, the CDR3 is TGTGCCAGCAGCTCCGTCGGGGCCGGGTCCTACGAGCAGTACTTC. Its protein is CASSSVGAGSYEQYF.

The CDR3 here is CASSRGGIYEQYF. CDR3 nucleotides: TGCGCCAGCAGCAGGGGGGGAATCTACGAGCAGTACTTC. This chain uses TRBV5-1 with TRBJ2-7; tentatively, D is TRBD2 (7 bases). The CDR3 length is 13 residues. Germline assignment: CDR1 SGHRS and CDR2 YFSETQ. V was trimmed by 4 bases and J by 3 bases, leaving 11 bases between them.

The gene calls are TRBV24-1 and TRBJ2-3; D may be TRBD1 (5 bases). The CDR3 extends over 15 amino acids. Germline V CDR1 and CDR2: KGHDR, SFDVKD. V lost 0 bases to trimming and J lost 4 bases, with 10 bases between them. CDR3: CATSDLRSRADTQYF. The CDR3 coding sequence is TGTGCCACCAGTGATTTGCGTAGCAGGGCAGATACGCAGTATTTT.